Listed here is a single T cell receptor beta chain. The CDR3 is made up of 14 amino acids. The V gene's germline CDR1 is SGHRS and CDR2 YFSETQ. Deletions cut 5 bases from V and 2 bases from J, with 12 bases between. The record originates from a study of regulatory T cells in long-lasting Graves disease. At the level of the study: Antithyroid drug use was under 3 months in newly diagnosed Graves' patients.

Time point specified: newly diagnosed GD, antithyroid drugs for less than 3 months. RNA extracted from PBMCs served as the sequencing template. Graves' disease diagnosis was established per American Thyroid Association guidelines. According to the study, TCR beta libraries were built with iRepertoire HTBI primers and CDR3-region Arm-PCR. One entry per CDR3 protein, called by TCRdb with MiXCR from the multiplex PCR reads. Among more than 450,000 distinct CDR3 sequences listed, roughly 17% were seen once. The same sample was also studied in work on T cells in Graves' hyperthyroidism and ophthalmopathy. From that study: The authors deemed Graves' hyperthyroidism stable absent ophthalmopathy progression within 18 months. In the first-round RT-PCR of the TCR CDR3, the HTBI primer set was used.

The clonotype was recovered from a man aged 40-55 years with Graves disease. The chain joins TRBV5-1 to TRBJ2-3, with a weak D call TRBD2 (5 bases). The starting material was peripheral blood mononuclear cells (PBMCs), obtained at new diagnosis, from a patient treated with antithyroid drugs. CDR3 coding DNA: TGCGCCAGCAGGGAGGTTCAGAACACAGATACGCAGTATTTT. Translation: CASREVQNTDTQYF.